This T cell receptor beta chain was recovered during a study of blood T cell repertoires in COVID-19. Study details: Samples representing acute and convalescent COVID-19 were sourced from the United States, Italy and Spain. From T cells, B-cell-depleted T cells, or PBMCs came the material, which was cDNA or gDNA.

Germline V gene data show CDR1 as SGDLS and CDR2 as YYNGEE. With V trimmed by 3 bases and J by 5 bases, 12 bases remained unmatched. The length of the CDR3 is 16 residues. In the authors' methods: Amplification of reference gene primers provided the estimated nucleated cell counts. Here immunoSEQ multiplex PCR was the method, and the copy in TCRdb shows in-frame clones only, minus some. The V and J calls and the clone size are those of that table, but D and trimming were determined from the DNA. Of tens of thousands of clones detected, around nine tenths appear once; the ten largest clones hold 5% to 6.5%.

The sequenced sample was peripheral blood. The chain carries TRBV9 and TRBJ2-7; TRBD1 matches at 9 bases. This receptor was taken from a man aged 60-69 years with acute or convalescent COVID-19. CDR3 protein: CASSAPGGTGFNEQYF. The CDR3, as DNA: TGTGCCAGCAGCGCCCCGGGTGGGACAGGGTTCAACGAGCAGTACTTC.